Presented here are 8 T cell receptor beta chains from one specimen sequenced in a study of shared clonotypes between healthy human individuals. Only in-frame clones appear in the TCRdb table, and some are missing; sequencing was by immunoSEQ multiplex PCR. Seen here are about 2.3 million clones, approximately 90% observed once, and the top ten hold roughly 0.34%. Sequenced sample: naive CD4+ T cells from PBMCs. Sample subset: CD45RA+ positively selected. The receptors were gathered from a man between 18 and 29 years old in good health. Some clones in this sample may be carry-over from other donors' samples.

The J gene is TRBJ1-2, the V gene TRBV5-6; D is ambiguous. CDR3 size: 16 residues. The germline V gene has CDR1 SGHDT and CDR2 YYEEEE. With 0 bases removed from V and 8 bases from J, the gap between germline ends came to 20 bases. Written as DNA, the CDR3 is TGTGCCAGCAGCTTGGCGTTAGGAGGGAAGAGAGGAGGCTACACCTTC. Translated, it gives CASSLALGGKRGGYTF.

The genes are TRBV4-3 and TRBJ2-3; no reliable D call. Germline V CDR1 and CDR2: LGHNA, YSLEER. This CDR3 contains 14 residues. V gave up 0 bases and J gave up 2 bases, with 6 bases separating them. Here the CDR3 reads CASSQEYFTDTQYF. DNA of the CDR3: TGCGCCAGCAGCCAAGAGTATTTCACAGATACGCAGTATTTT.

Concerning this clone itself: Other DNA sequences in this specimen translate into the identical CDR3. This chain's CDR3 is CASSLGSSNTGELFF. CDR3 in DNA: TGCGCCAGCAGCTTGGGCAGTTCAAACACCGGGGAGCTGTTTTTT. The rearrangement links TRBV5-1 to TRBJ2-2; unclear D gene. The CDR3 spans 15 residues. CDR1 and CDR2 from the germline V gene are SGHRS and YFSETQ. V shed 0 bases and J shed 2 bases, with 8 bases lying between them.

The V call is TRBV19, the J call TRBJ2-3, with 7 bases identical to TRBD2. V dropped 6 bases and J dropped 2; count of bases not matched to a gene: 5. The CDR3 has 14 amino acids. Per germline, CDR1 LNHDA and CDR2 SQIVND (reference sequence). Here the CDR3 reads CASSAGVNTDTQYF. DNA for the CDR3: TGTGCCAGTAGCGCGGGAGTCAACACAGATACGCAGTATTTT.

The CDR3 nucleotides read TGTGCCAGCAGTGAATATCTAAGCTCTGGGGCCAACGTCCTGACTTTC. Amino acids: CASSEYLSSGANVLTF. The chain carries TRBV2 and TRBJ2-6; D is uncertain. The germline V and J ends were trimmed by 2 bases and 0 bases, with 8 bases remaining between them. The CDR3 covers 16 residues. Germline loops: CDR1 SNHLY, CDR2 FYNNEI.

The chain joins TRBV2 to TRBJ1-4; 8 bases align to TRBD1. This CDR3 comprises 13 residues. From germline, CDR1 is SNHLY and CDR2 FYNNEI. The V segment lost 8 bases and the J segment 5 bases; nucleotides outside the gene matches: 4. In nucleotides, the CDR3 is TGTGCCAGCCGAAGGGACAGGAATGAAAAACTGTTTTTT. As protein: CASRRDRNEKLFF.

This clone appeared once. The chain employs TRBV2 and TRBJ1-5; 9 nucleotides agree with TRBD1. Trimming cost V 5 bases and J 4 bases; bases outside gene matches: 3. Germline CDR1 SNHLY, CDR2 FYNNEI. The CDR3 has 14 residues. The CDR3 region has the DNA TGTGCCAGCAGTTGGGACAGGGCTAATCAGCCCCAGCATTTT. Its protein product is CASSWDRANQPQHF.

The chain links TRBV2 to TRBJ2-1; D uncertain. The germline V gene has CDR1 SNHLY and CDR2 FYNNEI. Trimming took 3 bases from V and 0 from J, leaving 9 bases between them. This CDR3 has 15 residues. CDR3 loop: CASSDYSGSYNEQFF. CDR3 nucleotides: TGTGCCAGCAGTGATTATAGTGGCTCCTACAATGAGCAGTTCTTC.